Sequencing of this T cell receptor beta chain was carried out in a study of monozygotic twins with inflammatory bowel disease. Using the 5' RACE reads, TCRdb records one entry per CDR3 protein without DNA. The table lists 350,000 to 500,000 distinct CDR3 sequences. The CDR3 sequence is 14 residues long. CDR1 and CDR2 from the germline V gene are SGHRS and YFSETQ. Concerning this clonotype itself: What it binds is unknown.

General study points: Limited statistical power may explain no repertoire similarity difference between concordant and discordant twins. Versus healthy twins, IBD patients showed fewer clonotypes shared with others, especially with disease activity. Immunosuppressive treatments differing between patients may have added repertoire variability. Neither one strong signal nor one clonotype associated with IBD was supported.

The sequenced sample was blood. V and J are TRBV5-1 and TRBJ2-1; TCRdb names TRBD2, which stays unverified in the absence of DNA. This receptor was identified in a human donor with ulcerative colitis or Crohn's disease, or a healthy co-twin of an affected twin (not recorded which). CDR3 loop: CASSLTPSVNEQFF.